The 30 T cell receptor beta chains presented below share a single source sample, sequenced in a study of early T cells in non-severe SARS-CoV-2 infection. One entry per CDR3 protein results from TCRdb running MiXCR on the 5' RACE reads. The repertoire holds roughly 54,000 distinct CDR3 sequences, with around 13% as singletons. Sequencing was performed on whole blood. The receptors were sampled from an adult who was a healthcare worker with PCR-confirmed SARS-CoV-2 infection or an uninfected control (not recorded which).

This clonotype occurred a few times. The rearrangement links TRBV10-2 to TRBJ2-7, with 8 bases fitting TRBD1. This CDR3 region has 12 residues. In germline, CDR1 is WSHSY, CDR2 SAAADI. The ends lost 6 bases at V and 4 bases at J; junction bases unmatched: 2. CDR3 DNA: TGCGCCAGCAGACAGGGGGAATACGAGCAGTACTTC. It codes for CASRQGEYEQYF.

This clonotype was counted at least ten times. This chain uses TRBV5-1 with TRBJ1-1; D unresolved. The germline gives CDR1 SGHRS, CDR2 YFSETQ. Deletions cut 1 base from V and 1 base from J, with 2 bases between. The CDR3 is 12 residues long. CDR3 bases: TGCGCCAGCAGCTTGACGAACACTGAAGCTTTCTTT. Amino acids: CASSLTNTEAFF.

The chain links TRBV7-9 to TRBJ2-1; weak D call: TRBD2 (6 bases). This CDR3 is 15 amino acids long. CDR1 and CDR2 from the germline V gene are SEHNR and FQNEAQ (reference sequence). V lost 4 bases, J lost 8 bases, and 18 bases lay in between. CDR3: CASSSSGYYTHEQFF. In DNA form, the CDR3 reads TGTGCCAGCAGCTCGAGCGGGTATTACACGCATGAGCAGTTCTTC.

The chain couples TRBV7-9 to TRBJ1-6; D may be TRBD1 (5 bases). V was shortened by 4 bases and J by 9 bases, with 16 bases between the two germline ends. CDR1 and CDR2 (germline): SEHNR, FQNEAQ (reference sequence). The CDR3 totals 15 residues. CDR3 DNA sequence: TGTGCCAGCAGCTGGGATGTTGGCGGGGGTTCACCCCTCCACTTT. Amino acid sequence: CASSWDVGGGSPLHF.

The table lists this clonotype with a few counts. The V gene is TRBV2, the J gene TRBJ1-5; 8 positions match TRBD1. Trimming cost V 6 bases and J 5 bases; bases outside gene matches: 9. Per germline, CDR1 SNHLY and CDR2 FYNNEI. CDR3 size: 15 residues. The CDR3 region is CASRAGQGPYQPQHF. Written as DNA, the CDR3 is TGTGCCAGCAGAGCCGGACAGGGTCCATATCAGCCCCAGCATTTT.

This clonotype was counted many times. V gene TRBV4-1 combines with J gene TRBJ1-5; no definite D call. Between the trimmed V and J ends, which lost 1 base and 3 bases, there was a span of 4 bases. This CDR3 is 13 amino acids long. Germline assignment: CDR1 MGHRA and CDR2 YSYEKL. CDR3 sequence reads: CASSQVINQPQHF. As DNA, the CDR3 is TGCGCCAGCAGCCAAGTTATCAATCAGCCCCAGCATTTT.

Only a few counts were recorded for this clonotype. V gene TRBV20-1 combines with J gene TRBJ2-1; either TRBD1 or TRBD2 may fit D (5 bases each). CDR1 is DFQATT, CDR2 SNEGSKA, per germline (reference sequence). The CDR3 has 14 amino acids. Trimming took 6 bases from V and 8 from J, leaving 20 bases between them. In DNA, the CDR3 is TGCAGTGCGAGGGACCGGGACGCATTCGATGAGCAGTTCTTC. Translating gives CSARDRDAFDEQFF.

V usage is TRBV7-9 and J usage is TRBJ2-5; D ambiguous. V was trimmed by 7 bases and J by 5 bases, leaving 14 bases between them. CDR3 size: 13 residues. In germline, CDR1 is SEHNR, CDR2 FQNEAQ (reference sequence). CDR3 in amino acids: CASKDSAEETQYF. CDR3 sequence (DNA): TGTGCCAGCAAGGATTCGGCGGAGGAGACCCAGTACTTC.

J is TRBJ2-3 and V is TRBV7-9, with 7 bases that match TRBD1. The V segment lost 5 bases and the J segment 2 bases; nucleotides outside the gene matches: 7. This CDR3 spans 15 amino acids. Germline V lookup: CDR1 SEHNR, CDR2 FQNEAQ (reference sequence). The CDR3 region is CASSPRDRLTDTQYF. DNA for the CDR3: TGTGCCAGCAGCCCCCGGGACAGACTCACAGATACGCAGTATTTT.

This chain links TRBV5-1 with TRBJ2-2, with 7 positions matching TRBD2. V lost 6 bases, J lost 4 bases, and 6 bases stayed unmatched. This CDR3 has 14 residues. Per germline, CDR1 SGHRS and CDR2 YFSETQ. The CDR3 coding sequence is TGCGCCAGCACGGCGGGAGCAGGCACCGGGGAGCTGTTTTTT. Translating it yields CASTAGAGTGELFF.

This clonotype was detected only a few times. The chain combines TRBV3-1 with TRBJ1-1; D uncertain. The CDR3 length is 13 residues. Germline CDR1 is LGHDT and CDR2 is YNNKEL (reference sequence). Trimming left V 1 base short and J 1 base short, with 4 bases between. DNA for the CDR3: TGTGCCAGCAGCCAAGCACGGAACACTGAAGCTTTCTTT. The encoded protein is CASSQARNTEAFF.

This clonotype has a handful of counts. The rearrangement joins TRBV6-4 to TRBJ2-3, with TRBD2 matching 12 bases. Germline V gene sequence: CDR1 MRHNA, CDR2 SNTAGT. The CDR3 spans 15 residues. With V trimmed by 6 bases and J by 4 bases, 5 bases remained unmatched. The CDR3 reads CASSTTSGSADTQYF. The CDR3 coding sequence is TGTGCCAGCAGCACGACTAGCGGGAGTGCAGATACGCAGTATTTT.

This clonotype was observed a handful of times. V is TRBV5-4 and J is TRBJ2-1; 9 nucleotides align to TRBD2. The CDR3 has 15 residues. V lost 2 bases to trimming and J lost 5 bases; unmatched junction nucleotides: 5. Germline lookup yields CDR1 SGHNT and CDR2 YYREEE (reference sequence). CDR3 DNA: TGTGCCAGCAGCTTTAAGTCTAGCGGGAACAATGAGCAGTTCTTC. It translates to CASSFKSSGNNEQFF.

The chain joins TRBV6-1 to TRBJ2-7; TRBD2 agrees at 9 bases. Germline CDR1 MNHNS, CDR2 SASEGT. Unmatched junction bases numbered 6, after V lost 6 bases and J lost 6 bases. The CDR3 has 13 residues. DNA of the CDR3: TGTGCCAGCAGGACGGCGGGAGGGTTCGAGCAGTACTTC. Protein: CASRTAGGFEQYF.

Notes on this clonotype: This could be a read error, since a much larger clone is one nucleotide away. The chain has TRBV20-1 and TRBJ1-1, with unresolved D. Trimming left V 1 base short and J 0 bases short, with 9 bases between. Germline loops: CDR1 DFQATT, CDR2 SNEGSKA (reference sequence). The CDR3 has 14 residues. The CDR3 DNA is TGCAGTGCTAGAGTCGAGGGAATGAACACTGAAGCTTTCTTT. It encodes CSARVEGMNTEAFF.

At least ten counts were recorded for this clonotype. J is TRBJ1-5 and V is TRBV28; D unresolved. The CDR3 sequence is 14 residues long. V lost 7 bases, J lost 7 bases, and 17 bases lay in between. The germline V gene has CDR1 MDHEN and CDR2 SYDVKM. The CDR3 protein is CASTREGETQPQHF. DNA for the CDR3: TGTGCCAGCACCCGAGAGGGAGAGACCCAGCCCCAGCATTTT.

This clonotype has at least ten counts. The gene calls are TRBV7-2 and TRBJ1-2, with a possible D match to TRBD1 (5 bases). The CDR3 runs to 16 residues. V lost 5 bases and J 4 bases, leaving 20 bases between the germline ends. Per germline, CDR1 SGHTA and CDR2 FQGNSA. The CDR3 DNA reads TGTGCCAGCAGCCCGGGGGGTGTACAGTCCCTCTATGGCTACACCTTC. This translates into CASSPGGVQSLYGYTF.

This clonotype was seen more than once but under ten times. V is TRBV7-3 and J is TRBJ2-2, with TRBD1 as a possible D gene (5 bases). CDR1 is SGHTA and CDR2 is FQGTGA in the germline V gene. Trimming took off 1 base at V and 3 bases at J, with 9 bases between the two ends. The CDR3 has 15 amino acids. As DNA, the CDR3 is TGTGCCAGCAGCTTAAACCAGGGTTACACCGGGGAGCTGTTTTTT. Its protein product is CASSLNQGYTGELFF.

The J gene is TRBJ2-1, the V gene TRBV6-2 or TRBV6-3, with 14 bases identical to TRBD2. CDR1 is MNHEY, CDR2 SVGEGT, per germline. The CDR3 loop spans 17 amino acids. J lost 8 bases, V lost 4 bases, and 10 bases had no gene match. Written as DNA, the CDR3 is TGTGCCAGCAGTTCCCGACTAGCGGGAGGGCCGGGGTATGAGCAGTTCTTC. Amino acids: CASSSRLAGGPGYEQFF.

This clonotype appeared a few times. V and J are TRBV6-5 and TRBJ1-1; D gene ambiguous. The V and J ends lost 0 bases and 0 bases respectively, with 8 bases between them. Germline values: CDR1 MNHEY, CDR2 SVGAGI. The CDR3 runs 15 residues. For the CDR3, the DNA is TGTGCCAGCAGTTACTCTTCCGGGATGAACACTGAAGCTTTCTTT. It codes for CASSYSSGMNTEAFF.

This clonotype has only a few counts. The rearrangement uses TRBV7-2 and TRBJ2-7; D unresolved. V shed 5 bases and J shed 0 bases, with 14 bases lying between them. The CDR3 consists of 15 residues. CDR1 and CDR2 from the germline V gene are SGHTA and FQGNSA. The CDR3 sequence: CASSAFGVSSYEQYF. CDR3 sequence (DNA): TGTGCCAGCAGCGCTTTTGGGGTTAGCTCCTACGAGCAGTACTTC.

The chain recombines TRBV6-5 with TRBJ2-3; D is ambiguous. From germline, CDR1 is MNHEY and CDR2 SVGAGI. The V and J ends lost 3 bases and 2 bases respectively, with 6 bases between them. The CDR3 has 13 residues. The CDR3 nucleotides are TGTGCCAGCAGTTATAAGATCACAGATACGCAGTATTTT. Encoded protein: CASSYKITDTQYF.

This clonotype was detected ten times or more. CDR3 in amino acids: CASSLTGTGIYNEQFF. Written as DNA, the CDR3 is TGCGCCAGCAGCTTAACCGGGACAGGGATTTACAATGAGCAGTTCTTC. This sequence joins TRBV5-1 and TRBJ2-1, with TRBD1 identical over 9 bases. The CDR3 totals 16 residues. V trimming: 2 bases; J trimming: 4 bases; junction bases outside the gene matches: 7. CDR1 and CDR2 (germline): SGHRS, YFSETQ.

This clonotype was seen only a few times. The V gene is TRBV19, the J gene TRBJ2-6; D remains ambiguous. CDR1 and CDR2 from the germline V gene are LNHDA and SQIVND (reference sequence). CDR3 size: 19 residues. V dropped 5 bases and J dropped 4 bases, with 24 bases sitting between them. The CDR3 protein is CASSSPKGTSLWGANVLTF. CDR3 nucleotide sequence: TGTGCCAGTAGTTCCCCAAAAGGTACTTCTCTCTGGGGGGCCAACGTCCTGACTTTC.

This chain connects TRBV7-2 to TRBJ1-4; TRBD1 might be the D (5 bases). From germline, CDR1 is SGHTA and CDR2 FQGNSA. The V end was cut by 10 bases, the J end by 4 bases, with 13 bases between. This CDR3 spans 13 amino acids. CDR3 sequence reads: CATQGKNNEKLFF. CDR3 nucleotide sequence: TGTGCCACTCAGGGAAAGAATAATGAAAAACTGTTTTTT. Looking up the rest from reference TRBV7-2 and TRBJ1-4 gives the full variable domain: GAGVSQSPSNKVTEKGKDVELRCDPISGHTALYWYRQSLGQGLEFLIYFQGNSAPDKSGLPSDRFSAERTGGSVSTLTIQRTQQEDSAVYLCATQGKNNEKLFFGSGTQLSVL.

This clonotype was picked up many times. This chain uses TRBV2 with TRBJ2-6; D not certain. V shed 4 bases and J shed 0 bases, with 4 bases lying between them. Germline values: CDR1 SNHLY, CDR2 FYNNEI. The CDR3 totals 14 residues. The CDR3, as DNA: TGTGCCAGCAGTGCAGGCTCTGGGGCCAACGTCCTGACTTTC. Translating it yields CASSAGSGANVLTF.

V gene TRBV5-1 combines with J gene TRBJ2-5; perhaps TRBD2 as D (5 bases). V lost 4 bases and J 2 bases, leaving 18 bases between the germline ends. Germline CDR1 is SGHRS and CDR2 is YFSETQ. The CDR3 runs 16 residues. CDR3 sequence (DNA): TGCGCCAGCAGCCAGAGACCGGGGAGCTTACAAGAGACCCAGTACTTC. Its translation is CASSQRPGSLQETQYF.

This clonotype was seen ten or more times. J is TRBJ1-2 and V is TRBV7-6; D unclear. Trimming took off 3 bases at V and 0 bases at J, with 8 bases between the two ends. Looked up from germline, CDR1 is SGHVS and CDR2 is FNYEAQ. The CDR3 has 14 residues. CDR3 coding DNA: TGTGCCAGCAGCTTTGGACCGTCTAACTATGGCTACACCTTC. It yields the protein CASSFGPSNYGYTF.

The CDR3 region has the DNA TGTGCCAGCTCCGACAGGCCCTCAGGAGAGACCCAGTACTTC. Protein product: CASSDRPSGETQYF. The chain carries TRBV18 and TRBJ2-5, with D maybe TRBD1 (6 bases). The CDR3 length is 14 residues. Trimming pared 6 bases from V and 4 bases from J, leaving 15 bases between. Germline lookup yields CDR1 KGHSH and CDR2 LQKENI.

This rearrangement joins TRBV28 to TRBJ2-1; 9 positions agree with TRBD1. V shed 6 bases and J 1 base; nucleotides not matched to a gene: 4. The CDR3 contains 15 residues. Germline CDR1 MDHEN, CDR2 SYDVKM. CDR3 bases: TGTGCCAGCAGCATGGACAGGGGATCCTACAATGAGCAGTTCTTC. It is translated as CASSMDRGSYNEQFF.